This T cell receptor (beta chain) was sequenced in a study of blood T cells in healthy people across ages. The use of a sample-barcoded 5' primer and a J-beta primer mix characterized a second PCR of roughly 7 to 12 cycles. One entry per CDR3 protein results from TCRdb running MiXCR on the 5' RACE reads. The repertoire consists of about 800,000 distinct CDR3 sequences, with roughly 25% occurring once and the leading ten covering approximately 4%. This clonotype showed up just a few times. This same sample was also taken into another study, of T cells of mothers and their children. From that paper: Thymic selection molds TCR recombination products alike in related and unrelated pairs. Microchimeric T cell clones that persisted were not detected.

The sequenced sample was blood. The clonotype originates from a boy between 10 and 17 years old in good health.

CDR3 region: CASSVALAGPYEQYF. The CDR3 coding sequence is TGTGCCAGCAGCGTAGCCCTAGCGGGGCCCTACGAGCAGTACTTC. V is TRBV9 and J is TRBJ2-7; 9 bases fit TRBD2. CDR1 is SGDLS, CDR2 YYNGEE, per germline. The V and J ends lost 0 bases and 2 bases, in that order; junction bases with no gene match: 3. There are 15 residues in the CDR3.